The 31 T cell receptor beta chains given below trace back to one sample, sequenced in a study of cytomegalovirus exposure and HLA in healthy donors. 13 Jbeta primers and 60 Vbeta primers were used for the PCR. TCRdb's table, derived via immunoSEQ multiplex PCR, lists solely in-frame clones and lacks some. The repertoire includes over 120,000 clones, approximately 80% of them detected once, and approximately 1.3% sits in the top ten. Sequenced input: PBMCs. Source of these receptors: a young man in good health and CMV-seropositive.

CDR3 protein: CASSLLAGAPSSYNEQFF. The CDR3, as DNA: TGTGCCAGCAGTTTACTAGCGGGGGCCCCAAGCTCCTACAATGAGCAGTTCTTC. The chain has TRBV27 and TRBJ2-1; 10 bases are a match to TRBD2. Germline V gene sequence: CDR1 MNHEY, CDR2 SMNVEV (reference sequence). V was pared by 2 bases and J by 0 bases, with 7 bases of the junction left unmatched. This CDR3 is built from 18 residues.

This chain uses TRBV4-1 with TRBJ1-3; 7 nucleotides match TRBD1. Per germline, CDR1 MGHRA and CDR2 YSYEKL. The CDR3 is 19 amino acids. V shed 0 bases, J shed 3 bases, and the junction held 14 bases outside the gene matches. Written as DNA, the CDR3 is TGCGCCAGCAGCCAAGACTTACTTCGAGGGGGCAGTGGTGGAAACACCATATATTTT. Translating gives CASSQDLLRGGSGGNTIYF.

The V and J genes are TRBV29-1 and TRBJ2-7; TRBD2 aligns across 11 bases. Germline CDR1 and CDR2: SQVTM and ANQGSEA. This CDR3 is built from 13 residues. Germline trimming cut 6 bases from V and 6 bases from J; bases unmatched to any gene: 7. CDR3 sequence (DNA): TGCAGCGTCCTAGCGGGAGGAGGCGGCGAGCAGTACTTC. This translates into CSVLAGGGGEQYF.

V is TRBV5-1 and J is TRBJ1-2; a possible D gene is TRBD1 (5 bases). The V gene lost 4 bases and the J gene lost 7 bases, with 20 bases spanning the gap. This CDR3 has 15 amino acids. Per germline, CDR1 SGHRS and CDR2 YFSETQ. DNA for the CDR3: TGCGCCAGCAGCCTCGACGGGGGGGTTGAATTTGGCTACACCTTC. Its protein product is CASSLDGGVEFGYTF.

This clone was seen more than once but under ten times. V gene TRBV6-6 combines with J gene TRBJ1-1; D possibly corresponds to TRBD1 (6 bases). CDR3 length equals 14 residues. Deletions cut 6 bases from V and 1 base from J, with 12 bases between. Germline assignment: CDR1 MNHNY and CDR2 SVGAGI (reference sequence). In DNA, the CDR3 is TGTGCCAGCAGGCCGCCGGGACAGAACACTGAAGCTTTCTTT. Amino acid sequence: CASRPPGQNTEAFF.

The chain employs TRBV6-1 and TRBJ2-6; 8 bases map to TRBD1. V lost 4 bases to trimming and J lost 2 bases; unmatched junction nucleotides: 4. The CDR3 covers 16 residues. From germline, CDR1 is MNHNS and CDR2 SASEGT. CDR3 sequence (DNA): TGTGCCAGCAGTGCGGACAGGGCAACTGGGGCCAACGTCCTGACTTTC. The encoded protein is CASSADRATGANVLTF.

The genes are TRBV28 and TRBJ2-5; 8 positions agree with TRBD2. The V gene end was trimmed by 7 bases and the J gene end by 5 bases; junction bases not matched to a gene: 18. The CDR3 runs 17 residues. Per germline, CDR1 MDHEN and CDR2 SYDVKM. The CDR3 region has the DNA TGTGCCAGCAAACAAGGGACTAGGGGGGGGCGGGGCGAGACCCAGTACTTC. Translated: CASKQGTRGGRGETQYF.

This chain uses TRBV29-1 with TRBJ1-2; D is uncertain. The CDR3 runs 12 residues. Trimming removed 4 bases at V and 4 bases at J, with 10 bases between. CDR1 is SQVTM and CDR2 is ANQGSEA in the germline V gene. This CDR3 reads CSVGGQPYGYTF. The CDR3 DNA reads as TGCAGCGTTGGCGGCCAGCCCTATGGCTACACCTTC.

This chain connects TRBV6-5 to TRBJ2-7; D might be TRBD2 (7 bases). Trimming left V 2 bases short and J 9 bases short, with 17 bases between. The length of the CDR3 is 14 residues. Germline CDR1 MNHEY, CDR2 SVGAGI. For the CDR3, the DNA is TGTGCCAGCAGTTACCCGGGGGGCGGAGGAATGCAGTACTTC. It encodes CASSYPGGGGMQYF.

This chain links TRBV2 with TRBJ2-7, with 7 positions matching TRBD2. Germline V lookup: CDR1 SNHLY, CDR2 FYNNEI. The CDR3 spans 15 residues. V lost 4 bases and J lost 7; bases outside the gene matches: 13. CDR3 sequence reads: CASSVEGTKGFEQYF. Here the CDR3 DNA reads TGTGCCAGCAGTGTGGAAGGGACTAAGGGATTTGAGCAGTACTTC.

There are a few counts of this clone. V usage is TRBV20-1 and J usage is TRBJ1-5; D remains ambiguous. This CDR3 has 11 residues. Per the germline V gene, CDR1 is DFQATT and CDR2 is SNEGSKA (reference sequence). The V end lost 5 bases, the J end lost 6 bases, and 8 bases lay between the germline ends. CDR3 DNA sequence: TGCAGTGCTGGCACAACTCAGCCCCAGCATTTT. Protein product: CSAGTTQPQHF.

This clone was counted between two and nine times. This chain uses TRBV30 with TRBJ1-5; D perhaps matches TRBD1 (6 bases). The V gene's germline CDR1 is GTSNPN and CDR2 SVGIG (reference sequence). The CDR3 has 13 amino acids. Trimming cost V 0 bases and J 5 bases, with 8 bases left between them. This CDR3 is CAWSVQGDQPQHF. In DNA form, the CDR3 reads TGTGCCTGGAGTGTACAGGGAGATCAGCCCCAGCATTTT.

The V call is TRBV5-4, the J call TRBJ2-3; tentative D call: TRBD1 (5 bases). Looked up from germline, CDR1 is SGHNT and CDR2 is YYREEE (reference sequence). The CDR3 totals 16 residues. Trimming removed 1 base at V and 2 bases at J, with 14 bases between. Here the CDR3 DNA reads TGTGCCAGCAGCTTGAAGAGGCAGGGAAACACAGATACGCAGTATTTT. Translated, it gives CASSLKRQGNTDTQYF.

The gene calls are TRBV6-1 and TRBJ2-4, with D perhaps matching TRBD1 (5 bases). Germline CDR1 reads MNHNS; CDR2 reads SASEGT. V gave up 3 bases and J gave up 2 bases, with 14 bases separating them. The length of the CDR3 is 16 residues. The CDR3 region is CASSEARGPTKNIQYF. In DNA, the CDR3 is TGTGCCAGCAGTGAGGCAAGGGGTCCAACCAAAAACATTCAGTACTTC.

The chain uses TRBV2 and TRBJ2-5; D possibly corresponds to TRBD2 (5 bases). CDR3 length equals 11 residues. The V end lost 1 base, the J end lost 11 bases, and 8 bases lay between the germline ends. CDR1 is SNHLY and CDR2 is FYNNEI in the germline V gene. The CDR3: CASSEERTQYF. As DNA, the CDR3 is TGTGCCAGCAGTGAAGAGAGGACTCAGTACTTC.

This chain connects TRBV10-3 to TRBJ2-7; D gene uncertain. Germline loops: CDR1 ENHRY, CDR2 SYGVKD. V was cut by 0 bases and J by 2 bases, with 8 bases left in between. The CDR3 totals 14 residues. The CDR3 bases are TGTGCCATCAGTGAGTCTAAACTTACCTACGAGCAGTACTTC. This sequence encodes CAISESKLTYEQYF.

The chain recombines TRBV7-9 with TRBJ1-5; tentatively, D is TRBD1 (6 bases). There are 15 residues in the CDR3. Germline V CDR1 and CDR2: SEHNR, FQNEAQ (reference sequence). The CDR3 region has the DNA TGTTCCCTCGGGGGAGGGGGGAATAGCAATCAGCCCCAGCATTTT. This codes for CSLGGGGNSNQPQHF.

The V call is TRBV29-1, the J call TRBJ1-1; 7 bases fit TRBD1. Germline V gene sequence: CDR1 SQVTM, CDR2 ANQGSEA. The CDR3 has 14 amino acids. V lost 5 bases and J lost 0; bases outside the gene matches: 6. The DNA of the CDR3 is TGCAGCGTTACCAGACAGGGAATGAACACTGAAGCTTTCTTT. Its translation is CSVTRQGMNTEAFF.

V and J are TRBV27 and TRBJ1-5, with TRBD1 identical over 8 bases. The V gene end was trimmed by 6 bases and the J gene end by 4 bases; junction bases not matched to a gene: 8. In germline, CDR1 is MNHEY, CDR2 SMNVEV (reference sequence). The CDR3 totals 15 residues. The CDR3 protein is CASSAQGARNQPQHF. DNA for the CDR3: TGTGCCAGCAGCGCCCAGGGGGCGCGAAATCAGCCCCAGCATTTT.

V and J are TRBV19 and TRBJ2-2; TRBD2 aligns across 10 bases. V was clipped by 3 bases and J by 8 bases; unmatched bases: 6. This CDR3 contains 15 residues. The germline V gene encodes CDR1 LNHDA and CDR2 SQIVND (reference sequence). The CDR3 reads CASSIPSGGTGELFF. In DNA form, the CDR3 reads TGTGCCAGTAGTATTCCTAGCGGGGGAACGGGGGAGCTGTTTTTT.

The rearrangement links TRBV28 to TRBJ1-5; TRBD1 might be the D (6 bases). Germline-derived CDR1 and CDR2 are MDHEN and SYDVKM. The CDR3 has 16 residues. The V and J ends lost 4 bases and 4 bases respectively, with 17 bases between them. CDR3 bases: TGTGCCAGCAGTTCCGCGGGGGGGGCGGATAATCAGCCCCAGCATTTT. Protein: CASSSAGGADNQPQHF.

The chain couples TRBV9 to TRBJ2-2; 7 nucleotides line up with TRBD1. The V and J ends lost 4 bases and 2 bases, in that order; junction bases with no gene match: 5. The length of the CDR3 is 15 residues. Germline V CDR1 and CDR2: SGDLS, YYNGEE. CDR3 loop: CASSLGQLNTGELFF. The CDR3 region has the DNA TGTGCCAGCAGCTTGGGACAGTTAAACACCGGGGAGCTGTTTTTT.

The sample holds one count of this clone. CDR3 nucleotide sequence: TGTGCCAGCAGCTCCGGGACAGGGGGCGTAAACACCATATATTTT. Protein product: CASSSGTGGVNTIYF. V gene TRBV7-6 combines with J gene TRBJ1-3; 12 bases line up with TRBD1. Germline CDR1 reads SGHVS; CDR2 reads FNYEAQ. CDR3 length: 15 residues. The ends lost 4 bases at V and 6 bases at J; junction bases unmatched: 4.

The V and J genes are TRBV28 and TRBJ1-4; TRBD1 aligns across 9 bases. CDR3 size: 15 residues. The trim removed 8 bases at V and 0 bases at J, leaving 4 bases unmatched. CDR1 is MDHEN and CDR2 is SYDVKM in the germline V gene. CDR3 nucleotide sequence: TGTGCCAGCGGACAGGGGAGTGCAACTAATGAAAAACTGTTTTTT. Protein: CASGQGSATNEKLFF.

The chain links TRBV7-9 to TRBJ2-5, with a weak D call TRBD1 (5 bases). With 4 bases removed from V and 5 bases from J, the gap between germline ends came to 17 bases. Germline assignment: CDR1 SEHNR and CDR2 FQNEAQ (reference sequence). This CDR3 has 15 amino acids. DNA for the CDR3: TGTGCCAGCAGCTGGGGTAGACAGCCCGGGGAGACCCAGTACTTC. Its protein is CASSWGRQPGETQYF. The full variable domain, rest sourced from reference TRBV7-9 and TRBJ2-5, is DTGVSQNPRHKITKRGQNVTFRCDPISEHNRLYWYRQTLGQGPEFLTYFQNEAQLEKSRLLSDRFSAERPKGSFSTLEIQRTEQGDSAMYLCASSWGRQPGETQYFGPGTRLLVL.

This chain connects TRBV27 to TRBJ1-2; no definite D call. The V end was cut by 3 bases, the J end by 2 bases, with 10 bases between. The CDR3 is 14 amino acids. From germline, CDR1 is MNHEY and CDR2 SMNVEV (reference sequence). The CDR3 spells CASSFSGPNYGYTF. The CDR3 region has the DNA TGTGCCAGCAGTTTTAGCGGGCCGAACTATGGCTACACCTTC.

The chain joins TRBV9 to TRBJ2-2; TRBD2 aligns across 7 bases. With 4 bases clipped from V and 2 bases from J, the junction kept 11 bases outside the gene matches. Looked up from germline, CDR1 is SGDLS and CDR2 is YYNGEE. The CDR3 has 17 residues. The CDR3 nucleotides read TGTGCCAGCAGCCCCCACCGGGAGGACTCCAACACCGGGGAGCTGTTTTTT. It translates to CASSPHREDSNTGELFF.

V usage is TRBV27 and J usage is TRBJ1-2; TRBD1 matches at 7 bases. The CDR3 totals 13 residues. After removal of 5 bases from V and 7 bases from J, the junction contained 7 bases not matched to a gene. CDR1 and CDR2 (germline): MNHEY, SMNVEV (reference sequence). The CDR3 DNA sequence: TGTGCCAGCAGTCAAACAGGGGCCCGTGGCTACACCTTC. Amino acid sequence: CASSQTGARGYTF.

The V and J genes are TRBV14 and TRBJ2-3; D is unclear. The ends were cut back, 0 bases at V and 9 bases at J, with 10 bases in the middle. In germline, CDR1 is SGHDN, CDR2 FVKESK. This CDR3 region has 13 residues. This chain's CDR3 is CASSQDLAVTQYF. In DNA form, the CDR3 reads TGTGCCAGCAGCCAAGATCTGGCAGTAACGCAGTATTTT.

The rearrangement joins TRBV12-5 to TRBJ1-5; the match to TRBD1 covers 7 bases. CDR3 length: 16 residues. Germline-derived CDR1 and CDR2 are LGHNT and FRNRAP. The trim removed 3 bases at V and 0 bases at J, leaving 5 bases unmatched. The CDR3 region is CASGFGNRGSNQPQHF. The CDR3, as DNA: TGTGCTAGTGGTTTTGGAAACAGGGGTAGCAATCAGCCCCAGCATTTT.

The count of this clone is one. The CDR3: CASSRRGLLGNTIYF. The CDR3 DNA follows: TGTGCCAGCAGTCGCAGGGGGTTGTTGGGAAACACCATATATTTT. The rearrangement joins TRBV6-1 to TRBJ1-3; 7 bases line up with TRBD1. CDR3 size: 15 residues. Germline loops: CDR1 MNHNS, CDR2 SASEGT. Germline trimming cut 5 bases from V and 4 bases from J; bases unmatched to any gene: 8.